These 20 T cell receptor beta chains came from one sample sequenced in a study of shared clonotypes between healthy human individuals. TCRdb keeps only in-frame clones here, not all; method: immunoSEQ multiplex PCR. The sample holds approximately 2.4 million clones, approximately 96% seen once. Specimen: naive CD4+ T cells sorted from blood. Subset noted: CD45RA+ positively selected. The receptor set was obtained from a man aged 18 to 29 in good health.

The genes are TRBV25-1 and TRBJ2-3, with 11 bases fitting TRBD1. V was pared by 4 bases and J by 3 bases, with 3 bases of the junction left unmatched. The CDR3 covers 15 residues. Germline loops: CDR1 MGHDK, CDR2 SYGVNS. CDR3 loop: CASSGRDRGTDTQYF. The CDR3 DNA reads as TGTGCCAGCAGTGGCCGGGACAGGGGGACAGATACGCAGTATTTT.

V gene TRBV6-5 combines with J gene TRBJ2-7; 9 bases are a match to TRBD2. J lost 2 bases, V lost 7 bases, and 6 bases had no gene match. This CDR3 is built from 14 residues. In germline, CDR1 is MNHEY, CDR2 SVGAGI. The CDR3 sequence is CASNQGLAAYEQYF. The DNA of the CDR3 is TGTGCCAGCAACCAGGGACTAGCTGCCTACGAGCAGTACTTC.

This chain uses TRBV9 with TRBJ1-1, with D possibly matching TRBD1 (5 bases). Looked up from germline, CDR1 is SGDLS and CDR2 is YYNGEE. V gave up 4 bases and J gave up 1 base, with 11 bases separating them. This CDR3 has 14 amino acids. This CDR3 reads CASSTHDRNTEAFF. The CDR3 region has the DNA TGTGCCAGCAGCACGCACGACAGGAACACTGAAGCTTTCTTT.

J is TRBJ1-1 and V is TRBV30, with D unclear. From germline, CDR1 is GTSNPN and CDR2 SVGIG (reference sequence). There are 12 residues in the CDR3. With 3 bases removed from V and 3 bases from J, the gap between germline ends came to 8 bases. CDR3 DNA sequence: TGTGCCTGGAGGCAAAGAGACACTGAAGCTTTCTTT. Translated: CAWRQRDTEAFF. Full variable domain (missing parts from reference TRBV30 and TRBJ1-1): SQTIHQWPATLVQPVGSPLSLECTVEGTSNPNLYWYRQAAGRGLQLLFYSVGIGQISSEVPQNLSASRPQDRQFILSSKKLLLSDSGFYLCAWRQRDTEAFFGQGTRLTVV.

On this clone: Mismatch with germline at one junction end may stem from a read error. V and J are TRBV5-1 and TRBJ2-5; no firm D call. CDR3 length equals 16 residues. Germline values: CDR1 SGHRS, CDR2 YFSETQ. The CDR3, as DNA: TGCGCCAGCAGCTCCCAGGTAGTTTCCGTAGGAGAGACCCAATACTTC. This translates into CASSSQVVSVGETQYF. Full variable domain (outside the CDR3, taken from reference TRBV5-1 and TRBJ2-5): KAGVTQTPRYLIKTRGQQVTLSCSPISGHRSVSWYQQTPGQGLQFLFEYFSETQRNKGNFPGRFSGRQFSNSRSEMNVSTLELGDSALYLCASSSQVVSVGETQYFGPGTRLLVL.

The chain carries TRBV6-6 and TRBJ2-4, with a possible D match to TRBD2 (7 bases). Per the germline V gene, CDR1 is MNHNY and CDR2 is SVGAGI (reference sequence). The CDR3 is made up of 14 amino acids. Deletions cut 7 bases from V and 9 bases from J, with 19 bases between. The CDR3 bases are TGTGCCAGCACCTTAGGGGGAGGGCCCGGCATTCAGTACTTC. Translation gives CASTLGGGPGIQYF.

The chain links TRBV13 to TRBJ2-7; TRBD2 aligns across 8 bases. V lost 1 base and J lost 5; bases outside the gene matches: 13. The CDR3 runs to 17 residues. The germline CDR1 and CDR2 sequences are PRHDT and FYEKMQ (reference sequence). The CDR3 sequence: CASSLAPLVAGSDEQYF. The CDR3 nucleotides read TGTGCCAGCAGCTTAGCCCCCCTGGTAGCGGGATCTGACGAGCAGTACTTC.

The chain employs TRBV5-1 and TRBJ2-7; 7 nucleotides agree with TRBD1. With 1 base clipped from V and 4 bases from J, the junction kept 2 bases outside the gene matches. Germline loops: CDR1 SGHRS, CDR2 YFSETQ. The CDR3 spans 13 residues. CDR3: CASSLLGQYEQYF. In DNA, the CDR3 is TGCGCCAGCAGCTTGCTGGGACAGTACGAGCAGTACTTC.

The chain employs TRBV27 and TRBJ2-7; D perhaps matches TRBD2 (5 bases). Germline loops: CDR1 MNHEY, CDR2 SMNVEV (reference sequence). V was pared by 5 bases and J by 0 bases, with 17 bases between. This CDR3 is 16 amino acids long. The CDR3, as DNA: TGTGCCAGCAGTCTGAGGGAGCCCCTAAGCTCCTACGAGCAGTACTTC. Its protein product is CASSLREPLSSYEQYF.

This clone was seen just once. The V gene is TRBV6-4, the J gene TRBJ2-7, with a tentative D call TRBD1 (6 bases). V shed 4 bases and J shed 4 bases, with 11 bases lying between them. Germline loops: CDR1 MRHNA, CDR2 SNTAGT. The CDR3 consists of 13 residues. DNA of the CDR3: TGTGCCAGCAGTGGACAGGTCGGTTACGAGCAGTACTTC. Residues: CASSGQVGYEQYF.

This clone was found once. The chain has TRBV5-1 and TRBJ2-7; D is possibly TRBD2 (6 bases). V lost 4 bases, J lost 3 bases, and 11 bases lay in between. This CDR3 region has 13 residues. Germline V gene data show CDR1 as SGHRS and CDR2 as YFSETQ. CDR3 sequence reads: CASSRGSFYEQYF. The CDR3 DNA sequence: TGCGCCAGCAGCCGGGGGTCGTTCTACGAGCAGTACTTC.

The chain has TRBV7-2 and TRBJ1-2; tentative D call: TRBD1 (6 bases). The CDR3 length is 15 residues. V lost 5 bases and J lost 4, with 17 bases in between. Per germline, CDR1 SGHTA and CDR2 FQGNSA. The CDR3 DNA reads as TGTGCCAGCAGCCTCCAATCGGGGGGCGGCTATGGCTACACCTTC. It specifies CASSLQSGGGYGYTF.

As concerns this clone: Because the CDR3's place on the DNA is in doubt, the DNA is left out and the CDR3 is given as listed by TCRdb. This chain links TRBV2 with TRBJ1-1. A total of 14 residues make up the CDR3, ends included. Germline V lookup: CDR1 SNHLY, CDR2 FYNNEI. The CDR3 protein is CASSSSGMNTEAFF.

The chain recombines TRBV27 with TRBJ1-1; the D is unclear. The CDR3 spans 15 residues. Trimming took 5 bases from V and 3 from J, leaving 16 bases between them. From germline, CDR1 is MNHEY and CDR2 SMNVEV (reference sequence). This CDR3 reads CASSPNPDGYTEAFF. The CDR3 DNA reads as TGTGCCAGCAGTCCCAACCCCGACGGATACACTGAAGCTTTCTTT.

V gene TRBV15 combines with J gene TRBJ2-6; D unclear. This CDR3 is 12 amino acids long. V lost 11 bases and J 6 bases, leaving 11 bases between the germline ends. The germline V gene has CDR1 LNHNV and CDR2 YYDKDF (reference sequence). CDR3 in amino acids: CASGVEANVLTF. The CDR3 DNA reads TGTGCCTCCGGAGTAGAGGCCAACGTCCTGACTTTC.

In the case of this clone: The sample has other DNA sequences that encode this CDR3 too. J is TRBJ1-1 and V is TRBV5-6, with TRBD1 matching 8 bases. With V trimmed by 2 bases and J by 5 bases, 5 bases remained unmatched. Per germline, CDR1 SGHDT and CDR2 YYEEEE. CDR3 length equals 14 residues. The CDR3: CASSLRQGATEAFF. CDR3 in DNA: TGTGCCAGCAGCTTAAGGCAGGGGGCTACTGAAGCTTTCTTT.

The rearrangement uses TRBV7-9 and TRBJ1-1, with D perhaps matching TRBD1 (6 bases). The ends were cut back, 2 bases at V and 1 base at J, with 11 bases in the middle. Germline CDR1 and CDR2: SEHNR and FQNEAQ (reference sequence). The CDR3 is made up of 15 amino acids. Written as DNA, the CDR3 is TGTGCCAGCAGCTTAATGGCAGGGGCGAACACTGAAGCTTTCTTT. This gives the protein CASSLMAGANTEAFF.

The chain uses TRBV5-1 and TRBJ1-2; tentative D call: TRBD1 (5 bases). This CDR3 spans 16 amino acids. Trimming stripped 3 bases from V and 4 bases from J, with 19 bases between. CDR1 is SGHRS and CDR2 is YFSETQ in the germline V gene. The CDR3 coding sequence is TGCGCCAGCAGCTCCACCAATAGCGACAGTCCCTATGGCTACACCTTC. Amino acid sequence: CASSSTNSDSPYGYTF.

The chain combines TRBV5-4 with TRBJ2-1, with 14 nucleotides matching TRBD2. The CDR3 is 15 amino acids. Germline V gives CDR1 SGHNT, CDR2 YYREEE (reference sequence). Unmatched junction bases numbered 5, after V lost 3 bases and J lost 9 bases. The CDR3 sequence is CASSWTSGRPREQFF. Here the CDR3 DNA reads TGTGCCAGCAGCTGGACTAGCGGGAGGCCCCGTGAGCAGTTCTTC. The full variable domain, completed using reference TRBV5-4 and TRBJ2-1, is ETGVTQSPTHLIKTRGQQVTLRCSSQSGHNTVSWYQQALGQGPQFIFQYYREEENGRGNFPPRFSGLQFPNYSSELNVNALELDDSALYLCASSWTSGRPREQFFGPGTRLTVL.

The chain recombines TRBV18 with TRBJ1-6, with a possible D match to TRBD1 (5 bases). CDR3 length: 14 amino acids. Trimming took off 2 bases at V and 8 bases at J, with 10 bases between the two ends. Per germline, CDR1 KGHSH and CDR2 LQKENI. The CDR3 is CASSPAQGYSPLHF. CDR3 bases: TGTGCCAGCTCACCAGCCCAGGGCTATTCACCCCTCCACTTT.